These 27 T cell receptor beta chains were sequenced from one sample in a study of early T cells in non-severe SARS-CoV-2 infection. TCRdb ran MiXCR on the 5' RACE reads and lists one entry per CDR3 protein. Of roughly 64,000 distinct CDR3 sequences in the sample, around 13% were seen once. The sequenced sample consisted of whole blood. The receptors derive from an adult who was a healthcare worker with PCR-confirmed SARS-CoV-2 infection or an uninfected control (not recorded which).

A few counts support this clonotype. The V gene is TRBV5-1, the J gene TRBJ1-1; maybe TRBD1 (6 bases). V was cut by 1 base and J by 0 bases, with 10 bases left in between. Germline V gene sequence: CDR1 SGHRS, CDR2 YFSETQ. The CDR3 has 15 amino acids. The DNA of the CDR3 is TGCGCCAGCAGCTTGAACCAGGGGATGAACACTGAAGCTTTCTTT. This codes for CASSLNQGMNTEAFF. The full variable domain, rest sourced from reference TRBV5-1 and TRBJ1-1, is KAGVTQTPRYLIKTRGQQVTLSCSPISGHRSVSWYQQTPGQGLQFLFEYFSETQRNKGNFPGRFSGRQFSNSRSEMNVSTLELGDSALYLCASSLNQGMNTEAFFGQGTRLTVV.

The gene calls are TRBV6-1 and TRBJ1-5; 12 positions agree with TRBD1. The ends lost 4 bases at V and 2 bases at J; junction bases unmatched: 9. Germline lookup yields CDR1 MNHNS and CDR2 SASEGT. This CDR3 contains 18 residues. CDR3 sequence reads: CASSVRDRGRWGNQPQHF. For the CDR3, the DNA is TGTGCCAGCAGTGTCCGGGACAGGGGGCGGTGGGGCAATCAGCCCCAGCATTTT.

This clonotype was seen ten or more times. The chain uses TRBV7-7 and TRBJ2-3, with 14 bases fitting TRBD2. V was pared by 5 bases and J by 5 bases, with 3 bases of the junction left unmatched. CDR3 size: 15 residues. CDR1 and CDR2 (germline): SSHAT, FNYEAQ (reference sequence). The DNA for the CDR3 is TGTGCCAGCAGCGTAGGACTAGCGGGGGGAGATACGCAGTATTTT. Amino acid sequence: CASSVGLAGGDTQYF.

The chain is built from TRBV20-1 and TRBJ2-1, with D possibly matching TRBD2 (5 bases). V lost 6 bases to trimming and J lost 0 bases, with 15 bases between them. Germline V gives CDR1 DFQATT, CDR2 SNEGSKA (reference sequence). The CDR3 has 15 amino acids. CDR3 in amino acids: CSAGGGLSSYNEQFF. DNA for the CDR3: TGCAGTGCCGGAGGTGGACTTAGCTCCTACAATGAGCAGTTCTTC.

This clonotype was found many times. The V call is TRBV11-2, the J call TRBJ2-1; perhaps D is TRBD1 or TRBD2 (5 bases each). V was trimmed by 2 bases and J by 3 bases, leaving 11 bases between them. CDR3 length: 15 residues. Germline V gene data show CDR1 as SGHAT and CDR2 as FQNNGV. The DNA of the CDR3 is TGTGCCAGCAGCTTAACGGGGACCTACTACAATGAGCAGTTCTTC. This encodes CASSLTGTYYNEQFF.

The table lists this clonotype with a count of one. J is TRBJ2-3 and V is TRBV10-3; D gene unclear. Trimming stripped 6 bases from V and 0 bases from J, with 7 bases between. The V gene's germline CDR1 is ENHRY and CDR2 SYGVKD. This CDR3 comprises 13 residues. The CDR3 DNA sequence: TGTGCCATCAGGGCCCCCAGCACAGATACGCAGTATTTT. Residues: CAIRAPSTDTQYF.

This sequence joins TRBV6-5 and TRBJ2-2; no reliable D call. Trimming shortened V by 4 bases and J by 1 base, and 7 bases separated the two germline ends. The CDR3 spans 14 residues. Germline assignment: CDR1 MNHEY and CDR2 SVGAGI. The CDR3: CASSFFLNTGELFF. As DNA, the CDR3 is TGTGCCAGCAGTTTCTTCTTGAACACCGGGGAGCTGTTTTTT.

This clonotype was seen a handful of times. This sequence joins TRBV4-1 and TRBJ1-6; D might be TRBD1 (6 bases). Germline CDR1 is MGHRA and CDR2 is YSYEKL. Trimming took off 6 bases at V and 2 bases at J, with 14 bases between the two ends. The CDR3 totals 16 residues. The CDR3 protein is CASSNHRAAYNSPLHF. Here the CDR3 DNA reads TGCGCCAGCAGTAATCACAGGGCCGCCTATAATTCACCCCTCCACTTT.

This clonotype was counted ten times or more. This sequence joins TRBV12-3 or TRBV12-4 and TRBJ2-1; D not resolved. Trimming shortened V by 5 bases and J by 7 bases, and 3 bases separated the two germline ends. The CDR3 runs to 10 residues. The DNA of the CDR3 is TGTGCCAGCAGTCGAAATGAGCAGTTCTTC. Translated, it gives CASSRNEQFF.

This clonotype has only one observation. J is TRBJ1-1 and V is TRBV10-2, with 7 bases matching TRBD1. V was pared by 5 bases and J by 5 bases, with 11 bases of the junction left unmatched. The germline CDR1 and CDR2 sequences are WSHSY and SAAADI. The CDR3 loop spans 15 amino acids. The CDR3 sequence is CASSHLWTGDTEAFF. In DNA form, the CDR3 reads TGCGCCAGCAGTCACCTGTGGACAGGTGATACTGAAGCTTTCTTT.

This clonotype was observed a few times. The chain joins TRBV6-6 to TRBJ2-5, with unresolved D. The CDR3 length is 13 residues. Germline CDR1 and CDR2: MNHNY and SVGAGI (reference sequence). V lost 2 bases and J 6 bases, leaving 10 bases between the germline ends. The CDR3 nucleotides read TGTGCCAGCAGTTACACCTCGATGAAGACCCAGTACTTC. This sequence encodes CASSYTSMKTQYF.

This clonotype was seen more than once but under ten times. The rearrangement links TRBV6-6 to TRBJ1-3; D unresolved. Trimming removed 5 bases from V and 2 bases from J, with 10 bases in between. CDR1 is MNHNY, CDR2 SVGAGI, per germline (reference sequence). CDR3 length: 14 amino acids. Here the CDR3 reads CASSPLSAGNTIYF. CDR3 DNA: TGTGCCAGCAGTCCCCTCTCGGCTGGAAACACCATATATTTT.

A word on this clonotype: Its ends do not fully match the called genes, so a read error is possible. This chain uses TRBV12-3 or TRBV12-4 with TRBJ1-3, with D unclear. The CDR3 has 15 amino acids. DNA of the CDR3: TGTGCCAGCAGTCTCATCGGTGGCTCTGAAAACACCATATATTTT. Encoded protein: CASSLIGGSENTIYF.

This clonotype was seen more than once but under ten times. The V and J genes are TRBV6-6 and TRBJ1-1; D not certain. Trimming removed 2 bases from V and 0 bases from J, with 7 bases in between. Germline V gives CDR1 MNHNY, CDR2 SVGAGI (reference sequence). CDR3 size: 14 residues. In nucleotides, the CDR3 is TGTGCCAGCAGTTACGGGGAGATGAACACTGAAGCTTTCTTT. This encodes CASSYGEMNTEAFF.

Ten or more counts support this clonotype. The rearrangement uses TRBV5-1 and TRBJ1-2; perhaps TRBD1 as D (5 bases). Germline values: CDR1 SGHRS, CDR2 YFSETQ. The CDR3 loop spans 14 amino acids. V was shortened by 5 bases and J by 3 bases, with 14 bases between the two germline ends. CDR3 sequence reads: CASRAGTDDYGYTF. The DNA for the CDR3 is TGCGCCAGCAGGGCCGGGACTGACGACTATGGCTACACCTTC.

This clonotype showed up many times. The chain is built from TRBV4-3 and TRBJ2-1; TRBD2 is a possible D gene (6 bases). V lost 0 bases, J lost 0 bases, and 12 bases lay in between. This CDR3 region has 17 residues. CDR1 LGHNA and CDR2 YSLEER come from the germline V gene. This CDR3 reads CASSQDFAGSSYNEQFF. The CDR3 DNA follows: TGCGCCAGCAGCCAAGATTTTGCGGGGAGCTCCTACAATGAGCAGTTCTTC.

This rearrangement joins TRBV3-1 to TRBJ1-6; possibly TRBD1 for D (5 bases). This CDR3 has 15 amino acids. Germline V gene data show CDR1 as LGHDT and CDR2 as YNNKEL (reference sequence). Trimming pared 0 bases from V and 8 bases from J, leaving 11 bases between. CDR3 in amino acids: CASSQDGGSDSPLHF. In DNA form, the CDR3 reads TGTGCCAGCAGCCAAGACGGGGGATCGGATTCACCCCTCCACTTT.

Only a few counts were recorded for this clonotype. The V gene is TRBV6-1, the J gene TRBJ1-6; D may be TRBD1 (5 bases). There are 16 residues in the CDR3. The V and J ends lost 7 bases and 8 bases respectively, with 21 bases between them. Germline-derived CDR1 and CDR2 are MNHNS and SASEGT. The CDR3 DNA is TGTGCCAGCACCAGGGACTCGGGCAGAGATCATTCACCCCTCCACTTT. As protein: CASTRDSGRDHSPLHF.

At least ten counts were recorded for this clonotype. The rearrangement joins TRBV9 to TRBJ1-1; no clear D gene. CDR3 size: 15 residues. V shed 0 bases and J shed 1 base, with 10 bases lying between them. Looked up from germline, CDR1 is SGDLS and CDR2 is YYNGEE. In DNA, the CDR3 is TGTGCCAGCAGCGTAGATCCGAGAACGAACACTGAAGCTTTCTTT. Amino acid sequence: CASSVDPRTNTEAFF.

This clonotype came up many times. The DNA of the CDR3 is TGTGCCAGCAGTGTTGGGGGACAGGGGGTTGGCTACACCTTC. Translated, it gives CASSVGGQGVGYTF. V is TRBV25-1 and J is TRBJ1-2; TRBD1 matches 11 bases. V was clipped by 4 bases and J by 7 bases; unmatched bases: 5. Germline lookup yields CDR1 MGHDK and CDR2 SYGVNS. The CDR3 runs to 14 residues.

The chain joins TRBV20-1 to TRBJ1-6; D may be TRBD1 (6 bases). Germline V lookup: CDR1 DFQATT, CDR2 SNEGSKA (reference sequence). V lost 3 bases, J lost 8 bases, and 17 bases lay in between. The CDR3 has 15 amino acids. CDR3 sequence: CSARGGYRADSPLHF. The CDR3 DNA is TGCAGTGCTAGGGGGGGATACAGGGCCGATTCACCCCTCCACTTT.

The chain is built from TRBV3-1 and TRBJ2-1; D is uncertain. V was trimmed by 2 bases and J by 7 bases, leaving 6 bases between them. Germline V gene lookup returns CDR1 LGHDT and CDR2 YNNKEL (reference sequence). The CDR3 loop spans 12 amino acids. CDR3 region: CASSQTQNEQFF. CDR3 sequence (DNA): TGTGCCAGCAGCCAAACTCAAAATGAGCAGTTCTTC.

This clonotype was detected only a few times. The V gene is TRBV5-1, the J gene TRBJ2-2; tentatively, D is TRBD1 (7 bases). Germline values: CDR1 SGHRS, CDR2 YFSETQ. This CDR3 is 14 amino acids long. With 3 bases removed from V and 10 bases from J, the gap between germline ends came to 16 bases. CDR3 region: CASSWGDSWEELFF. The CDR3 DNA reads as TGCGCCAGCAGCTGGGGGGACAGTTGGGAGGAGCTGTTTTTT.

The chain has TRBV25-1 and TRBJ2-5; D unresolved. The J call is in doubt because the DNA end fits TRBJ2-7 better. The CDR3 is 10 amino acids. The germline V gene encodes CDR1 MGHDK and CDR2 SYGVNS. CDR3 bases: TGTGCCAGCAGTGACTCCGAGCAGTACTTC. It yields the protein CASSDSEQYF.

This CDR3 reads CASSRLSGRSYNEQFF. The CDR3 nucleotides read TGTGCCAGCAGCCGACTGAGCGGGAGGTCCTACAATGAGCAGTTCTTC. V is TRBV14 and J is TRBJ2-1, with TRBD2 matching over 9 bases. Losses at the gene ends were 4 bases for V and 1 base for J; bases not matched to a gene: 5. The CDR3 contains 16 residues. Germline CDR1 is SGHDN and CDR2 is FVKESK.

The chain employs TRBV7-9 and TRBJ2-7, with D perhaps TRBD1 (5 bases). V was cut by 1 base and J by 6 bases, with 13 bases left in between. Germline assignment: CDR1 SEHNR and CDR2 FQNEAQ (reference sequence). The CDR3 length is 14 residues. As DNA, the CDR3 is TGTGCCAGCAGCTTAGGGAAGGGGCTCGGCGAGCAGTACTTC. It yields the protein CASSLGKGLGEQYF.

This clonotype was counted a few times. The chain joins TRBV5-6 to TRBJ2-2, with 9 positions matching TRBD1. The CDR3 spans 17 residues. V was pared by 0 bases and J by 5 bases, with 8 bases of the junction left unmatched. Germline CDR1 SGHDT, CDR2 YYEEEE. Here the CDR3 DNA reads TGTGCCAGCAGCTTGGATCTGGGACAGGGTGTAACCGGGGAGCTGTTTTTT. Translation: CASSLDLGQGVTGELFF.